These T cell receptor beta chains were read from a single sample in a study of regulatory T cells in long-lasting Graves disease. TCRdb re-called the multiplex PCR reads with MiXCR, one entry per CDR3 protein. This sample has hundreds of thousands of distinct CDR3 sequences, with approximately 15% found just once. The same data also went into a second study, on T cells in Graves' hyperthyroidism and ophthalmopathy.

The specimen was peripheral blood mononuclear cells (PBMCs), collected at new diagnosis, from a patient treated with antithyroid drugs. These receptors came from a man in his forties with Graves disease. The CDR3 runs from the conserved cysteine through the conserved F or W. The D gene is left open where the match is weak. For some rows the clone size is stated as once, few or many, or as a class when expanded; others skip it.

J gene | clone size | D gene | V gene | CDR3 protein | CDR3 DNA
TRBJ2-1 | few | . | TRBV20-1 | CSARDFRTAAYNEQFF | TGCAGTGCTAGAGATTTTAGGACGGCCGCCTACAATGAGCAGTTCTTC
TRBJ2-3 | many | . | TRBV12-3/TRBV12-4 | CASSPQGGAGDTQYF | TGTGCCAGCAGTCCTCAAGGAGGGGCGGGAGATACGCAGTATTTT
TRBJ1-3 | . | TRBD1 | TRBV5-1 | CASSLSPPGQGSGNTIYF | TGCGCCAGCAGCTTGAGTCCCCCGGGACAGGGCTCTGGAAACACCATATATTTT
TRBJ2-2 | . | TRBD2 | TRBV12-5 | CASGWASGGYTGELFF | TGTGCTAGTGGTTGGGCTAGCGGGGGCTACACCGGGGAGCTGTTTTTT
TRBJ2-7 | . | TRBD2 | TRBV2 | CASRDPGDYYGF | TGTGCCAGCAGGGACCCCGGGGACTACTATGGCTTC
TRBJ2-2 | . | TRBD2 | TRBV19 | CASSIPLRGGPGELFF | TGTGCCAGTAGTATCCCCCTCCGGGGGGGCCCCGGGGAGCTGTTTTTT
TRBJ1-1 | many | . | TRBV7-2 | CASSRRATEAFF | TGTGCCAGCAGCCGACGGGCTACTGAAGCTTTCTTT
TRBJ2-5 | . | TRBD2 | TRBV19 | CASSISLPASGGETQYF | TGTGCCAGTAGTATATCCCTCCCGGCTAGCGGGGGAGAGACCCAGTACTTC
TRBJ1-5 | many | . | TRBV5-5 | CASSYLGDSNQPQHF | TGTGCCAGCAGCTACCTCGGAGATAGCAATCAGCCCCAGCATTTT
TRBJ2-1 | many | . | TRBV27 | CASRGWGPYNEQFF | TGTGCCAGCAGAGGGTGGGGCCCCTACAATGAGCAGTTCTTC
TRBJ2-7 | few | . | TRBV7-9 | CASSLARGHGVPYEQYF | TGTGCCAGCAGCTTAGCCCGGGGGCACGGGGTTCCCTACGAGCAGTACTTC
TRBJ2-7 | many | TRBD1 | TRBV27 | CASSLSGQGLSYEQYF | TGTGCCAGCAGTTTATCAGGACAGGGGCTTTCCTACGAGCAGTACTTC
TRBJ2-2 | many | . | TRBV3-1 | CASSPTGSGELFF | TGTGCCAGCAGTCCCACCGGGTCCGGGGAGCTGTTTTTT
TRBJ2-7 | . | TRBD2 | TRBV7-3 | CASSGRLAGVSSYEQYF | TGTGCCAGCAGCGGGCGGCTAGCGGGGGTTAGCTCCTACGAGCAGTACTTC
TRBJ1-1 | . | TRBD1 | TRBV3-1 | CASSQIRGPYNEAFF | TGTGCCAGCAGCCAAATAAGGGGGCCTTATAATGAAGCTTTCTTT
TRBJ2-1 | many | TRBD1 | TRBV28 | CASRLRGQGLNEQFF | TGTGCCAGCAGGTTAAGGGGACAGGGGTTGAATGAGCAGTTCTTC
TRBJ2-5 | many | . | TRBV6-5 | CASSSPGQRETQYF | TGTGCCAGCAGTTCGCCGGGACAAAGAGAGACCCAGTACTTC
TRBJ2-5 | many | TRBD2 | TRBV6-1 | CASSPHGGAVGETQYF | TGTGCCAGCAGTCCTCACGGGGGGGCGGTTGGGGAGACCCAGTACTTC
TRBJ2-3 | . | . | TRBV19 | CASRETTDTQYF | TGTGCCAGTAGGGAGACCACAGATACGCAGTATTTT
TRBJ2-7 | many | . | TRBV2 | CASVAESYEQYF | TGTGCCAGCGTAGCGGAATCCTACGAGCAGTACTTC
TRBJ2-1 | many | TRBD2 | TRBV28 | CASSLFLAGHEQFF | TGTGCCAGCAGTTTATTCCTAGCGGGACATGAGCAGTTCTTC
TRBJ2-2 | many | . | TRBV10-3 | CAISESAAHPETGELFF | TGTGCCATCAGTGAGTCGGCGGCCCACCCCGAGACCGGGGAGCTGTTTTTT
TRBJ1-1 | many | . | TRBV20-1 | CSARGGRGDTEAFF | TGCAGTGCTAGAGGGGGGCGGGGGGATACTGAAGCTTTCTTT
TRBJ1-2 | . | . | TRBV2 | CASSEEYGYTF | TGTGCCAGCAGTGAGGAGTATGGCTACACCTTC
TRBJ1-2 | few | . | TRBV6-2/TRBV6-3 | CASSYSSYGYTF | TGTGCCAGCAGTTACAGCAGCTATGGCTACACCTTC
TRBJ2-1 | many | TRBD2 | TRBV7-2 | CASSFYSGGGSYNEQFF | TGTGCCAGCAGCTTTTATAGCGGGGGGGGCTCCTACAATGAGCAGTTCTTC
TRBJ2-5 | many | . | TRBV2 | CASRTGTQETQYF | TGTGCCAGCAGAACCGGGACTCAAGAGACCCAGTACTTC
TRBJ1-5 | . | . | TRBV28 | CASREDYQPQHF | TGTGCCAGCAGGGAGGACTATCAGCCCCAGCATTTT
TRBJ2-7 | few | . | TRBV6-9 | CASSYSNSYEQYF | TGTGCCAGCAGTTACTCGAACAGCTACGAGCAGTACTTC
TRBJ1-2 | many | . | TRBV11-2 | CASSHGTALLGYTF | TGTGCCAGCAGCCACGGGACTGCACTATTGGGCTACACCTTC
TRBJ2-5 | . | . | TRBV28 | CASRVGGIGETQYF | TGTGCCAGCAGGGTAGGCGGGATTGGGGAGACCCAGTACTTC
TRBJ2-1 | . | TRBD2 | TRBV9 | CASSEISGAYNEQFF | TGTGCCAGCAGCGAAATTAGCGGGGCCTACAATGAGCAGTTCTTC
TRBJ2-1 | few | TRBD2 | TRBV6-2/TRBV6-3 | CASRSPLAGAYNEQFF | TGTGCCAGCAGATCACCACTAGCGGGGGCCTACAATGAGCAGTTCTTC
TRBJ2-7 | once | TRBD1 | TRBV11-2 | CASSSRDRTYEQYF | TGTGCCAGCAGCTCTCGGGACAGAACCTACGAGCAGTACTTC
TRBJ1-1 | few | . | TRBV4-2 | CASSQNGAHRNTEAFF | TGTGCCAGCAGCCAAAACGGGGCGCATAGGAACACTGAAGCTTTCTTT
TRBJ1-2 | . | . | TRBV9 | CASSAVGSAASNYGYTF | TGTGCCAGCAGCGCGGTCGGGAGCGCAGCCTCTAACTATGGCTACACCTTC
TRBJ2-7 | . | TRBD1 | TRBV6-5 | CASSYSQGQYEQYF | TGTGCCAGCAGTTACTCACAGGGGCAGTACGAGCAGTACTTC
TRBJ2-3 | many | . | TRBV12-3/TRBV12-4 | CASSIRGTDTQYF | TGTGCCAGCAGTATCCGTGGCACAGATACGCAGTATTTT
TRBJ2-7 | many | TRBD2 | TRBV28 | CASRAGGHAYEQYF | TGTGCCAGCAGGGCGGGGGGCCACGCCTACGAGCAGTACTTC
TRBJ2-7 | . | TRBD2 | TRBV27 | CASSLGTISYEQYF | TGTGCCAGCAGCCTGGGGACTATCTCCTACGAGCAGTACTTC
TRBJ2-2 | many | . | TRBV10-3 | CASTTGLLNTGELFF | TGTGCCAGCACTACGGGACTCCTGAACACCGGGGAGCTGTTTTTT
TRBJ2-3 | many | . | TRBV9 | CASSVGGSTDTQYF | TGTGCCAGCAGCGTAGGGGGTAGCACAGATACGCAGTATTTT
TRBJ2-5 | . | TRBD2 | TRBV7-2 | CASSQVGRGQETQYF | TGCGCCAGCAGCCAAGTGGGGCGGGGGCAAGAGACCCAGTACTTC
TRBJ2-1 | few | . | TRBV11-2 | CASSLVVTSSDEQFF | TGTGCCAGCAGCTTAGTGGTGACTTCCTCGGATGAGCAGTTCTTC
TRBJ2-6 | few | . | TRBV13 | CASSLGLSKHGSGANVLTF | TGTGCCAGCAGCTTAGGCCTTTCAAAACACGGATCTGGGGCCAACGTCCTGACTTTC
TRBJ2-7 | few | . | TRBV4-1 | CASSQTPGQHYEQYF | TGCGCCAGCAGCCAAACCCCTGGACAGCACTACGAGCAGTACTTC
TRBJ2-3 | many | . | TRBV7-2 | CASSLNRADTQYF | TGTGCCAGCAGCCTGAACAGGGCAGATACGCAGTATTTT
TRBJ1-5 | many | . | TRBV28 | CASSPGASFGSNQPQHF | TGTGCCAGCAGTCCCGGGGCCTCCTTCGGGAGCAATCAGCCCCAGCATTTT
TRBJ2-3 | many | TRBD2 | TRBV27 | CASSLLPGLVTDTQYF | TGTGCCAGCAGCCTACTCCCCGGACTAGTCACAGATACGCAGTATTTT
TRBJ2-6 | . | . | TRBV20-1 | CSAQHSGANVLTF | TGCAGTGCGCAACACTCTGGGGCCAACGTCCTGACTTTC
TRBJ1-5 | once | . | TRBV2 | CASSEREGSQPQHF | TGTGCCAGCAGTGAACGGGAGGGAAGCCAGCCCCAGCATTTT
TRBJ1-5 | many | . | TRBV7-2 | CASSLGLNNQPQHF | TGTGCCAGCAGCTTGGGTCTTAACAATCAGCCCCAGCATTTT
TRBJ2-3 | many | TRBD2 | TRBV30 | CAWSVGLAGVNTQYF | TGTGCCTGGAGTGTAGGACTAGCGGGGGTGAATACGCAGTATTTT
TRBJ1-5 | few | . | TRBV12-3/TRBV12-4 | CASSLGGRDNQPQHF | TGTGCCAGCAGTTTAGGGGGTAGGGACAATCAGCCCCAGCATTTT
TRBJ2-7 | many | . | TRBV28 | CASSLLGASYEQYF | TGTGCCAGCAGTTTACTTGGGGCGTCCTACGAGCAGTACTTC
TRBJ2-1 | many | . | TRBV20-1 | CSAREGAAGEQFF | TGCAGTGCTAGAGAGGGAGCCGCTGGTGAGCAGTTCTTC
TRBJ1-2 | . | . | TRBV20-1 | CSAPPYRDRGYTF | TGCAGTGCTCCCCCGTACAGGGACCGTGGCTACACCTTC
TRBJ2-3 | . | TRBD2 | TRBV7-2 | CASSLQSLAGAPADTQYF | TGTGCCAGCAGCTTACAAAGTCTAGCGGGGGCCCCCGCAGATACGCAGTATTTT
TRBJ1-5 | many | . | TRBV20-1 | CSAQTPAGNQPQHF | TGCAGTGCCCAGACTCCCGCCGGCAATCAGCCCCAGCATTTT
TRBJ2-1 | few | TRBD1 | TRBV5-1 | CASSPGTGVYNEQFF | TGCGCCAGCAGCCCCGGGACAGGGGTATACAATGAGCAGTTCTTC